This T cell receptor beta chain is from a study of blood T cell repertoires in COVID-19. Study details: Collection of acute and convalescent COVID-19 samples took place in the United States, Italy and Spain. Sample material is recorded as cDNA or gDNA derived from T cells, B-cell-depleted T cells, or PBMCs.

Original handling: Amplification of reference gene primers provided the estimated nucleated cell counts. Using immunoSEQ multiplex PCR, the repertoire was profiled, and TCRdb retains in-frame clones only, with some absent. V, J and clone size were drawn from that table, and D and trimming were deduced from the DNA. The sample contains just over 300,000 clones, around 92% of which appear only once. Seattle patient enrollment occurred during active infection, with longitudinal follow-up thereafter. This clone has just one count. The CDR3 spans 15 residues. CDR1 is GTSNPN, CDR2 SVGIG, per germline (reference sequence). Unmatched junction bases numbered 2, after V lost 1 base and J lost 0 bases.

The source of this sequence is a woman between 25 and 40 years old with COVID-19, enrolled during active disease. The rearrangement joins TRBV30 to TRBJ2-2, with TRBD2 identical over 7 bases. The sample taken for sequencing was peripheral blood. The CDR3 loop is CAWSEAGPNTGELFF. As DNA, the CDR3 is TGTGCCTGGAGTGAAGCGGGACCGAACACCGGGGAGCTGTTTTTT. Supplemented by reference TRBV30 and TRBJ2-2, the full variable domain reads SQTIHQWPATLVQPVGSPLSLECTVEGTSNPNLYWYRQAAGRGLQLLFYSVGIGQISSEVPQNLSASRPQDRQFILSSKKLLLSDSGFYLCAWSEAGPNTGELFFGEGSRLTVL.